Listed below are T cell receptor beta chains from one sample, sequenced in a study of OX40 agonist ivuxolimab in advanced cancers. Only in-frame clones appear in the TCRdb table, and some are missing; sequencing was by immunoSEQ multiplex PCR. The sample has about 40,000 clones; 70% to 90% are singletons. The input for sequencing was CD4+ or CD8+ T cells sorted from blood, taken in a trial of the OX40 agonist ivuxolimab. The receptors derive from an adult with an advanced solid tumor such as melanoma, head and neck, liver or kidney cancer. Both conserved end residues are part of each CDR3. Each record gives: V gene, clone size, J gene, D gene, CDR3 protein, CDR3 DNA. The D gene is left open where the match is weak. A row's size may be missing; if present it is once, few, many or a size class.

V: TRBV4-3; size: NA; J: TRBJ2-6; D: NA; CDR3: CASSQYRAADSGANVLTF; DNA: TGCGCCAGCAGCCAGTACAGGGCTGCCGACTCTGGGGCCAACGTCCTGACTTTC
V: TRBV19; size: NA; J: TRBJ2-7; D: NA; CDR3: CASSRDALFSYEQYF; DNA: TGTGCCAGTAGTAGGGACGCTCTCTTCTCCTACGAGCAGTACTTC
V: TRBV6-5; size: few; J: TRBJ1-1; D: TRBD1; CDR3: CASTSGGGGITEAFF; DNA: TGTGCCAGCACTTCCGGGGGAGGGGGCATCACTGAAGCTTTCTTT
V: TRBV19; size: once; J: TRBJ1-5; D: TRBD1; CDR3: CASSIQGEGNQPQHF; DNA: TGTGCCAGTAGTATACAGGGGGAAGGGAATCAGCCCCAGCATTTT
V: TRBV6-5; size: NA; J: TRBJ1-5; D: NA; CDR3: CASSLGVPRGQPQHF; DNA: TGTGCCAGCAGTTTAGGGGTCCCCCGGGGTCAGCCCCAGCATTTT
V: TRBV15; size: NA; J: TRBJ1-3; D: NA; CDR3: CATSRDKGNARDTIYF; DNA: TGTGCCACCAGCAGAGATAAGGGGAACGCACGGGACACCATATATTTT
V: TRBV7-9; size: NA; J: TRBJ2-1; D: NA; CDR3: CASSLGQNEQFF; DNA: TGTGCCAGCAGCTTAGGACAGAATGAGCAGTTCTTC
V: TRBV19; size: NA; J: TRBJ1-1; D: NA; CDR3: CASSSSGTADPEAFF; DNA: TGTGCCAGTAGTTCGTCCGGGACCGCTGACCCTGAAGCTTTCTTT
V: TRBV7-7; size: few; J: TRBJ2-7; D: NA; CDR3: CASSPVPGDYEQYF; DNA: TGTGCCAGCAGCCCCGTTCCCGGGGATTACGAGCAGTACTTC
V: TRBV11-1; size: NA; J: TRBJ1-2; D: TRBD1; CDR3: CASSLPDRDYGYTF; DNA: TGTGCCAGCAGCTTACCGGACAGGGACTATGGCTACACCTTC
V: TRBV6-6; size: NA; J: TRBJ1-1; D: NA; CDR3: CASSFVGNTEAFF; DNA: TGTGCCAGCAGTTTCGTCGGGAACACTGAAGCTTTCTTT
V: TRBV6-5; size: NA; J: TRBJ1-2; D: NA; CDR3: CAGGDTNYGYTF; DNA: TGTGCCGGTGGGGACACTAACTATGGCTACACCTTC
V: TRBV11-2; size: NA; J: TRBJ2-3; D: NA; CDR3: CASSSRDLTQYF; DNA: TGTGCCAGCAGCTCCCGGGACCTTACGCAGTATTTT
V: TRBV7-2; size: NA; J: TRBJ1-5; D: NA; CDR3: CASSGGDQPQHF; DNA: TGTGCCAGCAGCGGGGGGGATCAGCCCCAGCATTTT
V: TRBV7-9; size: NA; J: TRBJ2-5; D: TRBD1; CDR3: CASSRGTGAGETQYF; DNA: TGTGCCAGCAGCCGGGGGACAGGCGCTGGCGAGACCCAGTACTTC
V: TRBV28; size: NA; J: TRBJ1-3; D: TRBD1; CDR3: CASSLIIPRSGQGIAGNTIYF; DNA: TGTGCCAGCAGTTTAATTATCCCTCGATCGGGACAGGGGATTGCTGGAAACACCATATATTTT
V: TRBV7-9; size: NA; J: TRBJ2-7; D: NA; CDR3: CASSLSYSRGDEQYF; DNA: TGTGCCAGCAGCTTATCGTACTCCAGGGGGGACGAGCAGTACTTC